Sequencing of this T cell receptor (beta chain) was carried out in a study of blood T cell repertoires in COVID-19. Overall study: Sample material is recorded as cDNA or gDNA derived from T cells, B-cell-depleted T cells, or PBMCs.

This clone was counted a few times. Cohorts were based on clinical histories the participants reported. Data came from immunoSEQ multiplex PCR; TCRdb stores just in-frame clones and leaves some out. Of about 220,000 clones in the sample, 86% are singletons; the top ten hold less than 4.5%. The CDR3 runs 14 residues. Germline V gene lookup returns CDR1 SNHLY and CDR2 FYNNEI. J lost 3 bases, V lost 9 bases, and 8 bases had no gene match. The sequencing input was PBMCs or T cells enriched from blood (not recorded which). The TCR was taken from a woman aged 40 to 49 with acute COVID-19. This chain links TRBV2 with TRBJ1-3, with 7 positions matching TRBD1. The CDR3: CASRDSLHGNTIYF. The CDR3 DNA sequence: TGTGCCAGTAGGGACAGCCTCCATGGAAACACCATATATTTT.